Sequencing of this TCR beta chain was carried out in a study of blood T cells in healthy people across ages. The study's findings and limits: Strong correlation existed between TCR beta diversity and naive T cell percentage. Expanded clonotype shifts may have been confounded, as the donors had an unknown CMV status. Naive CD4+ cells and diversity were both higher in long-lived donors than in aged donors.

Between the trimmed V and J ends, which lost 3 bases and 11 bases, there was a span of 16 bases. The germline gives CDR1 DFQATT, CDR2 SNEGSKA (reference sequence). The CDR3 is 12 residues long. On this clonotype: What it recognizes is unknown.

Each sample had at least 6.5 million PBMCs isolated. Using a J-beta primer mix together with a sample-barcoded 5' primer, a second PCR was run for roughly 6 to 12 cycles. TCRdb used MiXCR to reprocess the 5' RACE reads, holding one entry per CDR3 protein. The profile shows over 1,300,000 distinct CDR3 sequences, 59% of them singletons. The TCR originated in a man between 18 and 29 years old in good health. Sequencing input: blood. This chain links TRBV20-1 with TRBJ2-5, with a tentative D call TRBD2 (6 bases). CDR3 coding DNA: TGCAGTGCTAGGATGAGGAGGGATGAGCAGTACTTC. It is translated as CSARMRRDEQYF.